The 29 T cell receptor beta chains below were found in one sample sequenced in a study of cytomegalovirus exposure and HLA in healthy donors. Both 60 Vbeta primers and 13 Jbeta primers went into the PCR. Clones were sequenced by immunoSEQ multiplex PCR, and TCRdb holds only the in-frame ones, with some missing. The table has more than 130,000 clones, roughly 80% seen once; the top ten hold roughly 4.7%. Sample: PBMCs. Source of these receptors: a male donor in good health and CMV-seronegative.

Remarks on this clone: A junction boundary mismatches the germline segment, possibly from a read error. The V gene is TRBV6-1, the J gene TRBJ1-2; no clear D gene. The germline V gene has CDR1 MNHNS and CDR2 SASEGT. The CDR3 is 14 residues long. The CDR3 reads CASSKAGADYGYTF. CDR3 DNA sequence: TGTGCCAGCAGTAAAGCGGGTGCGGACTATGGCTACACCTTC.

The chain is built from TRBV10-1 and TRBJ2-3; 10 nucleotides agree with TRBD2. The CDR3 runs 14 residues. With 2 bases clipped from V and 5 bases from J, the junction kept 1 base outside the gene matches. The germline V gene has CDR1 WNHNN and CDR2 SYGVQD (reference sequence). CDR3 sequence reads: CASSERTSGDTQYF. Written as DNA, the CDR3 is TGCGCCAGCAGTGAGAGGACTAGCGGAGATACGCAGTATTTT.

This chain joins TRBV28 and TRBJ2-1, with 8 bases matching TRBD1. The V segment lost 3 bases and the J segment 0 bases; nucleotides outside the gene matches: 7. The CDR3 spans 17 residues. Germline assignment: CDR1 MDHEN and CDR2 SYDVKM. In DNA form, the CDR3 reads TGTGCCAGCAGTTTGGGAAGACAGGGGCTCTCCTACAATGAGCAGTTCTTC. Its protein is CASSLGRQGLSYNEQFF.

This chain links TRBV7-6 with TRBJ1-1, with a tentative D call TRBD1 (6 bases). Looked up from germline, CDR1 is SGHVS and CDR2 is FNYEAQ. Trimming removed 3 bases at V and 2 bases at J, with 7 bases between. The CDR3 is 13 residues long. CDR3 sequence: CASSLGANTEAFF. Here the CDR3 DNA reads TGTGCCAGCAGCTTGGGGGCTAACACTGAAGCTTTCTTT.

CDR3 nucleotides: TGCGCCAGCAGCAAAGGGGCTAGCGGGGGGTTCCGGGAGCAGTTCTTC. Protein product: CASSKGASGGFREQFF. The J gene is TRBJ2-1, the V gene TRBV4-3, with TRBD2 matching over 11 bases. Germline assignment: CDR1 LGHNA and CDR2 YSLEER. Losses at the gene ends were 5 bases for V and 10 bases for J; bases not matched to a gene: 13. CDR3 length equals 16 residues.

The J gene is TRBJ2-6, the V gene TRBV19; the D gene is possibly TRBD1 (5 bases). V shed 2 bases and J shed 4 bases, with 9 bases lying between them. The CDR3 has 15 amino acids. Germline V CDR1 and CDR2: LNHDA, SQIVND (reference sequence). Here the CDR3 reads CASSIQDTGANVLTF. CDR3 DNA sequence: TGTGCCAGTAGTATACAGGACACCGGGGCCAACGTCCTGACTTTC.

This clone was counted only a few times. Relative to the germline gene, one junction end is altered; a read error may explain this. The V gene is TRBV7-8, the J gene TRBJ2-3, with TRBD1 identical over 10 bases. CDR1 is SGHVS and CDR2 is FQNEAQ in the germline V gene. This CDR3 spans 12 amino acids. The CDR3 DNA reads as TGTGCCAGCAGCTTGAGGACAGGGGGATTCAATTTT. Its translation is CASSLRTGGFNF.

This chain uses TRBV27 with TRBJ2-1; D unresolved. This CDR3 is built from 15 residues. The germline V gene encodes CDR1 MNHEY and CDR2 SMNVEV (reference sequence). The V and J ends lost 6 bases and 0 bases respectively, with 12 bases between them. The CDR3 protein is CASSLTVLSYNEQFF. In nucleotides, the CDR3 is TGTGCCAGCAGCTTGACTGTCCTCTCCTACAATGAGCAGTTCTTC.

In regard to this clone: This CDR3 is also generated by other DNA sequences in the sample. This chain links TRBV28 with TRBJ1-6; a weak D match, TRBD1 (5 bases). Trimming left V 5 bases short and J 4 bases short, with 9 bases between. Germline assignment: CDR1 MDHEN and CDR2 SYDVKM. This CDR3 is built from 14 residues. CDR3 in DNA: TGTGCCAGCAGTCTCCGGACATATAATTCACCCCTCCACTTT. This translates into CASSLRTYNSPLHF.

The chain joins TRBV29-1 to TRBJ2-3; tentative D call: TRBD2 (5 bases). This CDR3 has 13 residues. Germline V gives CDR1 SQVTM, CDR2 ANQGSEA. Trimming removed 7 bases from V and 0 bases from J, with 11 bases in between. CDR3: CSGKAGSTDTQYF. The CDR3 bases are TGCAGCGGGAAGGCGGGTAGCACAGATACGCAGTATTTT.

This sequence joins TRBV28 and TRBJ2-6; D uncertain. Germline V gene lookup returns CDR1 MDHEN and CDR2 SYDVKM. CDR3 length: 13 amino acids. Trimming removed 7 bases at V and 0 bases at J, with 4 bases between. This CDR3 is CASIHSGANVLTF. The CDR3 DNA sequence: TGTGCCAGCATCCACTCTGGGGCCAACGTCCTGACTTTC.

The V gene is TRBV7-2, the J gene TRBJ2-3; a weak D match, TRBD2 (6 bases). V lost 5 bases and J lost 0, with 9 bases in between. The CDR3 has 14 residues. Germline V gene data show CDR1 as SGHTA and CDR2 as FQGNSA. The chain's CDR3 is CASSRGLSTDTQYF. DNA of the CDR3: TGTGCCAGCAGCCGGGGACTGAGCACAGATACGCAGTATTTT.

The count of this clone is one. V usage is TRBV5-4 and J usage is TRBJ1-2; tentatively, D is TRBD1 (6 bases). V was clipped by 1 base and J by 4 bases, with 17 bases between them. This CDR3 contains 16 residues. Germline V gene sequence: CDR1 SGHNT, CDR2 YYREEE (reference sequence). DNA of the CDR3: TGTGCCAGCAGCTTGACAGGGACGAAGATGGGCTATGGCTACACCTTC. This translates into CASSLTGTKMGYGYTF. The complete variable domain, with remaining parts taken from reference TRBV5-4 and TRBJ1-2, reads ETGVTQSPTHLIKTRGQQVTLRCSSQSGHNTVSWYQQALGQGPQFIFQYYREEENGRGNFPPRFSGLQFPNYSSELNVNALELDDSALYLCASSLTGTKMGYGYTFGSGTRLTVV.

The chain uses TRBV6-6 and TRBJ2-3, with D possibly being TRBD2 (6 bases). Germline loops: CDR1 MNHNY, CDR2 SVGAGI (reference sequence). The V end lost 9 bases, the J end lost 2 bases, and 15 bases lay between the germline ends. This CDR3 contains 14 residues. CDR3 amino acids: CASSTGDITDTQYF. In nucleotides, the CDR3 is TGTGCCAGTTCAACGGGGGATATCACAGATACGCAGTATTTT.

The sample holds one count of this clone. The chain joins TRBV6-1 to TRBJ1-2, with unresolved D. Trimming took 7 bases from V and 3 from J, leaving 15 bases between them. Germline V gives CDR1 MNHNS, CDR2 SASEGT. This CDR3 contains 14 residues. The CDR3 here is CASKRLSFDYGYTF. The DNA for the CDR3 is TGTGCCAGCAAGAGGTTGTCGTTCGACTATGGCTACACCTTC.

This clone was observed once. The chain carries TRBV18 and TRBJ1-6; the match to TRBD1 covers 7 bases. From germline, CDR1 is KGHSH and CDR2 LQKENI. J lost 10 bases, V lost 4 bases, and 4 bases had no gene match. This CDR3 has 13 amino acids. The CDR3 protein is CASSLDRESPLHF. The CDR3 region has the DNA TGTGCCAGCTCACTCGACAGGGAGTCACCCCTCCACTTT.

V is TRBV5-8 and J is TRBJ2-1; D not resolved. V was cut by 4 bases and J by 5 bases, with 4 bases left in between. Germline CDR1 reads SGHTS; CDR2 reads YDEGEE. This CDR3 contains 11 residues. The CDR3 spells CASSGHNEQFF. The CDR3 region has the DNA TGTGCCAGCAGCGGGCACAATGAGCAGTTCTTC.

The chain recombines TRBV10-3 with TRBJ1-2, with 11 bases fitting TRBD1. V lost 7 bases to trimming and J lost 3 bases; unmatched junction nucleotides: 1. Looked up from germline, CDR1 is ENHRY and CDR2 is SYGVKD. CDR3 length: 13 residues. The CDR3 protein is CAIMGQGDYGYTF. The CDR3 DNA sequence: TGTGCCATCATGGGACAGGGGGACTATGGCTACACCTTC.

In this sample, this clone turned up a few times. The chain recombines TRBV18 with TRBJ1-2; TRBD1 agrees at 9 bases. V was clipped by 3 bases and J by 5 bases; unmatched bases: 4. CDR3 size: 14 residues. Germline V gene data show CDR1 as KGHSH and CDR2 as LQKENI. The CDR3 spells CASSPKGTGYGYTF. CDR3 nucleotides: TGTGCCAGCTCACCCAAGGGGACAGGGTATGGCTACACCTTC.

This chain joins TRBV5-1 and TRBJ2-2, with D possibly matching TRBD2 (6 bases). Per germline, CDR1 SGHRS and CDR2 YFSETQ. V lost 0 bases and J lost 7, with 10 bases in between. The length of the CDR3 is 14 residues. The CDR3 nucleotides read TGCGCCAGCAGCTTGGGGGACTCCATCGGGGAGCTGTTTTTT. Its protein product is CASSLGDSIGELFF.

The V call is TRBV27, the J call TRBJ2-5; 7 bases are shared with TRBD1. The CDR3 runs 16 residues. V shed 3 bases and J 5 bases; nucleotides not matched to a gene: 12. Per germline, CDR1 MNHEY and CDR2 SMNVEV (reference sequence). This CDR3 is CASSLTGTNIRETQYF. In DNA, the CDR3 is TGTGCCAGCAGTTTGACAGGGACCAATATCCGGGAGACCCAGTACTTC.

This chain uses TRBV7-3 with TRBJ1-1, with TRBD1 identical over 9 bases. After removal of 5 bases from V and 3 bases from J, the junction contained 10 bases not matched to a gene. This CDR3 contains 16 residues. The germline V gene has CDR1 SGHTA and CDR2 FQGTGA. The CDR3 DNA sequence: TGTGCCAGCAGCCTGACAGGGGGAGGGAGGTACACTGAAGCTTTCTTT. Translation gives CASSLTGGGRYTEAFF.

CDR3 amino acids: CASSVVDRGSLGGYTF. In DNA form, the CDR3 reads TGTGCCAGCAGCGTAGTGGACAGGGGTTCCCTTGGTGGCTACACCTTC. V usage is TRBV9 and J usage is TRBJ1-2; TRBD1 matches at 9 bases. Germline CDR1 reads SGDLS; CDR2 reads YYNGEE. The V and J ends lost 0 bases and 7 bases, in that order; junction bases with no gene match: 10. This CDR3 comprises 16 residues.

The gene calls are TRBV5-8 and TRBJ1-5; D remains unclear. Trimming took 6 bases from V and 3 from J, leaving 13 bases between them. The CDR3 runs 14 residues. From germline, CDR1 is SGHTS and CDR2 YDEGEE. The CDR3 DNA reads TGTGCCAGCAATCGAGCGTCCCCCAATCAGCCCCAGCATTTT. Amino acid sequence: CASNRASPNQPQHF.

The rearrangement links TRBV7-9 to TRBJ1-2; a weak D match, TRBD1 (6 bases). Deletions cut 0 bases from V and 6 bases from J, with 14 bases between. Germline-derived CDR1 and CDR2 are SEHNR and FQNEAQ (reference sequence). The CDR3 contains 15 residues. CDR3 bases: TGTGCCAGCAGCTTAGCCACAGGGAAGTTCGATGGCTACACCTTC. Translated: CASSLATGKFDGYTF.

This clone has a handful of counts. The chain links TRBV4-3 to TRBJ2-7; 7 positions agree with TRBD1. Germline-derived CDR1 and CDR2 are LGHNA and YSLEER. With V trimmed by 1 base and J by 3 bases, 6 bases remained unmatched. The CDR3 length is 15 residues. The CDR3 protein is CASSQGTGFYYEQYF. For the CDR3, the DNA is TGCGCCAGCAGCCAAGGGACAGGTTTTTACTACGAGCAGTACTTC.

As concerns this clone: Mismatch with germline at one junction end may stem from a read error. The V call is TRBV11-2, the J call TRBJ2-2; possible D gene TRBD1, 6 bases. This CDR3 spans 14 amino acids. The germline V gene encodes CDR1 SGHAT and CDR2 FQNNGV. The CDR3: CANSLGKGAGELFF. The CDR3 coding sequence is TGTGCCAACAGCTTAGGGAAGGGGGCCGGGGAGCTGTTTTTT.

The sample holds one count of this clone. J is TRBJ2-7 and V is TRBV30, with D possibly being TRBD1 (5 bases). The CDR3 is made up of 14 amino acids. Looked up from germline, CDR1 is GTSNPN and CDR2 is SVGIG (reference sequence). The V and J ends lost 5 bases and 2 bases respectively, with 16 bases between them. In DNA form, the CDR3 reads TGTGCCTGGGGTGAACAGGTTAAGACCTACGAGCAGTACTTC. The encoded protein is CAWGEQVKTYEQYF.

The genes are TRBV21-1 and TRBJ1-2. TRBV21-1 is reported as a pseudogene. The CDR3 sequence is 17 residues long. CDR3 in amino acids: CASSKFRRGGAFYGYTF. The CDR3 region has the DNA TGTGCCAGCAGCAAATTCCGGCGAGGAGGGGCTTTCTATGGCTACACCTTC.